These T cell receptor beta chains were read from a single sample in a study of T-cell reconstitution after alpha-beta-depleted transplantation in children. TCRdb reprocessed the PCR reads with MiXCR, giving one entry per CDR3 protein. The data show around 100,000 distinct CDR3 sequences, approximately 10% seen once. The sequences come from PBMCs, collected before TCRalphabeta/CD19-depleted stem cell transplant. The receptors derive from a boy aged 2 to 10 with acute lymphoblastic leukemia, due to receive a stem cell transplant. The CDR3 runs from the conserved cysteine through the conserved F or W. D genes are given only for firm matches. Size values are once, few and many counts, or a class for expanded clones, and some rows have none.

j_call d_call clone_size v_call cdr3_length cdr3_nt cdr3_aa
TRBJ2-7 TRBD2 few TRBV6-5 16 TGTGCCAGCAGTCGACTCGGACTAGCGGGAGGTTACGAGCAGTACTTC CASSRLGLAGGYEQYF
TRBJ2-3 TRBD2 NA TRBV6-1 16 TGTGCCAGCAGCTCCGGACTAGCGGGAGGGGGAGATACGCAGTATTTT CASSSGLAGGGDTQYF
TRBJ2-2 NA NA TRBV5-5 16 TGTGCCAGCAGCTTAGCCCCCCACGGGAACACCGGGGAGCTGTTTTTT CASSLAPHGNTGELFF
TRBJ1-1 TRBD1 NA TRBV29-1 14 TGCAGCGTTGCGGCAGGGGGCGTCAGGACTGAAGCTTTCTTT CSVAAGGVRTEAFF
TRBJ2-7 NA many TRBV25-1 16 TGTGCCAGCAGTGGGGGGACCTTAGGGCAGGGTTACGAGCAGTACTTC CASSGGTLGQGYEQYF
TRBJ1-2 TRBD1 NA TRBV18 15 TGTGCCAGCTCACCACGGGACAGATCCTTCTATGGCTACACCTTC CASSPRDRSFYGYTF
TRBJ2-7 TRBD1 few TRBV29-1 14 TGCAGCGTTGTTGCGACAGGGGGCTTCTACGAGCAGTACTTC CSVVATGGFYEQYF
TRBJ2-7 TRBD2 few TRBV10-3 13 TGTGCCGCCGATAGCGGGAGTCTTGGCGAGCAGTACTTC CAADSGSLGEQYF
TRBJ1-5 TRBD1 NA TRBV20-1 17 TGCTGTGCTAGAGATGTGGGGACAGCCGCTTCACGTCAGCCCCAGCATTTT CCARDVGTAASRQPQHF
TRBJ2-7 NA NA TRBV25-1 13 TGTGCCAGCAGTGAATGGGCCCCGGACGAGCAGTACTTC CASSEWAPDEQYF
TRBJ2-1 TRBD2 many TRBV12-3/TRBV12-4 16 TGTGCCAGCAACAAACGGGGTAGCGGGAGGCAGAATGAGCAGTTCTTC CASNKRGSGRQNEQFF
TRBJ1-2 NA NA TRBV12-3/TRBV12-4 15 TGTGCCAGCAGTTTTGATCGGGCCAGGTCGAGTGGCTACACCTTC CASSFDRARSSGYTF
TRBJ2-3 NA NA TRBV29-1 15 TGCAGCGTTGTGGGCAGGCTCAAGGTCTTAGATACGCAGTATTTT CSVVGRLKVLDTQYF
TRBJ2-7 TRBD2 few TRBV5-5 16 TGTGCCAGCAGCACCCGAGGCGGAGCGGGGTCCTACGAGCAGTACTTC CASSTRGGAGSYEQYF
TRBJ2-5 NA NA TRBV7-2 13 TGTGCCAGCACCCTAGGGTACCAAGAGACCCAGTACTTC CASTLGYQETQYF
TRBJ2-1 TRBD2 NA TRBV19 16 TGTGCCAGTAGTATGTGGAATAGCGGGAGGGCCCATGAGCAGTTCTTC CASSMWNSGRAHEQFF
TRBJ2-1 TRBD2 few TRBV28 16 TGTGCCAGCAGCCCCGTTGGGGGAGGGGACTACAATGAGCAGTTCTTC CASSPVGGGDYNEQFF
TRBJ2-3 NA few TRBV6-1 13 TGTGCCAGCAGACTAGCCGGGATAAATACGCAGTATTTT CASRLAGINTQYF
TRBJ2-1 TRBD2 many TRBV4-2 15 TGTGCCAGCAGCCAGTTTGAGACTAGCGGCAATGAGCAGTTCTTC CASSQFETSGNEQFF
TRBJ2-7 NA few TRBV6-6 13 TGTGCCAGCTCTAGGGGGGACGGCTACGAGCAGTACTTC CASSRGDGYEQYF
TRBJ1-1 NA NA TRBV5-1 15 TGCGCCAGCAGCTTGTGGGACATTGAGAACACTGAAGCTTTCTTT CASSLWDIENTEAFF
TRBJ2-3 TRBD2 NA TRBV25-1 16 TGTGCCAGCAGCGACCGAGCGGGAGCACGCACAGATACGCAGTATTTT CASSDRAGARTDTQYF
TRBJ2-5 NA many TRBV6-1 14 TGTGCCAGCAGTGAAGCGGGAGGCCAGGAGACCCAGTACTTC CASSEAGGQETQYF
TRBJ2-5 TRBD1 NA TRBV5-1 14 TGCGCCAGCAGCTTGGGGACAGGGGGAGAGACCCAGTACTTC CASSLGTGGETQYF
TRBJ2-1 NA few TRBV21-1 18 TGTGCCAGCAGCTGGACAGGAGCACTAGCGGGGCCCAGCAATGAGCAGTTCTTC CASSWTGALAGPSNEQFF
TRBJ1-2 NA few TRBV5-6 14 TGTGCCAGCAGCAGATCACAAGCCTACTATGGCTACACCTTC CASSRSQAYYGYTF
TRBJ2-7 TRBD1 few TRBV11-2 17 TGTGCCAGCAGCTCCAGAAGACAGGGATTGGGCCCCTACGAGCAGTACTTC CASSSRRQGLGPYEQYF
TRBJ2-2 TRBD2 few TRBV29-1 15 TGCAGCGTTTCCCGGACTAGCGATAATACCGGGGAGCTGTTTTTT CSVSRTSDNTGELFF
TRBJ2-1 TRBD2 NA TRBV2 16 TGTGCCAGCAAACGGACTAGCGGGAGTGGCTACAATGAGCAGTTCTTC CASKRTSGSGYNEQFF
TRBJ2-7 TRBD2 many TRBV20-1 16 TGCAGTGCTAGAGGCAGCGGACTAGCGGGAGGGTACGAGCAGTACTTC CSARGSGLAGGYEQYF
TRBJ2-1 NA few TRBV12-3/TRBV12-4 13 TGTGCCAGCAGATTGGGGGACTACAATGAGCAGTTCTTC CASRLGDYNEQFF
TRBJ2-7 TRBD1 many TRBV12-3/TRBV12-4 13 TGTGCCAGCAGTCCCGGGACAGTCCACGAGCAGTACTTC CASSPGTVHEQYF
TRBJ2-1 TRBD2 many TRBV20-1 12 TGCAGTGTAGGCGGGGGATACAATGAGCAGTTCTTC CSVGGGYNEQFF
TRBJ1-6 TRBD1 many TRBV6-5 16 TGTGCCAGCAGTTACCCGGACAGGGAGGGCAATTCACCCCTCCACTTT CASSYPDREGNSPLHF
TRBJ2-2 TRBD1 NA TRBV10-1 18 TGCGCCAGCAGTGACCCCAAGGGGGCTTACGCGAACACCGGGGAGCTGTTTTTT CASSDPKGAYANTGELFF
TRBJ2-1 NA NA TRBV5-1 13 TGCGCCAGCAGCTTGCCGTCAGCCAATGAGCAGTTCTTC CASSLPSANEQFF
TRBJ2-2 NA many TRBV7-2 13 TGTGCCAGCAGCTTAGACCGGACCGGGGAGCTGTTTTTT CASSLDRTGELFF